This TCR beta chain was sequenced in a study of blood T cell repertoires in COVID-19. Assay: immunoSEQ multiplex PCR; the TCRdb copy retains only in-frame clones and omits some. The sample lists over 120,000 clones, approximately 90% occurring once. The sample was peripheral blood. The TCR comes from a woman aged 45-59 years with acute or convalescent COVID-19.

CDR3 in DNA: TGCGCCAGCAGCCAAGATGGCAGGGTCTATGGCTACACCTTC. As protein: CASSQDGRVYGYTF. This rearrangement joins TRBV4-1 to TRBJ1-2; the D gene is possibly TRBD1 (5 bases). Trimming took off 0 bases at V and 4 bases at J, with 9 bases between the two ends. The CDR3 is 14 amino acids. Germline CDR1 and CDR2: MGHRA and YSYEKL.